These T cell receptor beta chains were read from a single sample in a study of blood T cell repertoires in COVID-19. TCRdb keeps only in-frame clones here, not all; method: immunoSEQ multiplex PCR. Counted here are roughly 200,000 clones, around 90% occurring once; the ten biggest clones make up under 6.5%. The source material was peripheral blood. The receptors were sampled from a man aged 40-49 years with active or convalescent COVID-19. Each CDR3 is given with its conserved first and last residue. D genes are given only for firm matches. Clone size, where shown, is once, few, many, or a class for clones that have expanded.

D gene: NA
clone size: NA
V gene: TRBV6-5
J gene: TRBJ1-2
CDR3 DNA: TGTGCCAGCAGTAGAGGTGATTCGTATGGCTACACCTTC
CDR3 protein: CASSRGDSYGYTF

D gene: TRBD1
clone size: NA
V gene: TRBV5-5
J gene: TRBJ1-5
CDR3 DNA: TGTGCCAGCAGCTCCGGACAGGGACCGGTTCCCCAGCATTTT
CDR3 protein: CASSSGQGPVPQHF

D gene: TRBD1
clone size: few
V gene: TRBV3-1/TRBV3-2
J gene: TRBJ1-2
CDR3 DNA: TGTGCCAGCAGCCATATGGACAGGGAAATCTATGGCTACACCTTC
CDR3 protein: CASSHMDREIYGYTF

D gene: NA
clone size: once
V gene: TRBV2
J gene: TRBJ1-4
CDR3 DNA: TGTGCCAGCAGGAAAAGGGCAGGGACTAATGAAAAACTGTTTTTT
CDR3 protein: CASRKRAGTNEKLFF

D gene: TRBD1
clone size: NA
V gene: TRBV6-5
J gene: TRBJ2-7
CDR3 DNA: TGTGCCAGCAGTTACGGACAGGGTACCACCTACGAGCAGTACTTC
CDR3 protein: CASSYGQGTTYEQYF

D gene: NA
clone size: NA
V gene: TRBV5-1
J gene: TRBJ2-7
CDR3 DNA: TGCGCCAGCAACCCGATCCTGCCGCTCGAAACTGAGCAGTACTTC
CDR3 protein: CASNPILPLETEQYF

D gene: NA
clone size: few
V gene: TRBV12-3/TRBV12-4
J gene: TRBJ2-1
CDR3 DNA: TGTGCCAGCAGTTTACGGGTCGGGGATGAGCAGTTCTTC
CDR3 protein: CASSLRVGDEQFF

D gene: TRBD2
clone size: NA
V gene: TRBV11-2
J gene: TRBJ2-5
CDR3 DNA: TGTGCCAGCAGCTTAGAGCGCCTAGCGGGGGGCCAAGAGACCCAGTACTTC
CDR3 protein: CASSLERLAGGQETQYF

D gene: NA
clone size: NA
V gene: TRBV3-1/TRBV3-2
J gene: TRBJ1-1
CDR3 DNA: TGTGCCAGCAGCCGACCCGACAAGAACACTGAAGCTTTCTTT
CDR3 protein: CASSRPDKNTEAFF

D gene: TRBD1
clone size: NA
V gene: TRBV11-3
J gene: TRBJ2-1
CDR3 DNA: TGTGCCAGCAGCGAAAAAACAGGGGTCTGGCAGTTCTTC
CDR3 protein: CASSEKTGVWQFF

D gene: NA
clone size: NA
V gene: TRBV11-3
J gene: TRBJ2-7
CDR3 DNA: TGTGCCAGCAGCTACTACAGGGAATCCTACGAGCAGTACTTC
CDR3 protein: CASSYYRESYEQYF

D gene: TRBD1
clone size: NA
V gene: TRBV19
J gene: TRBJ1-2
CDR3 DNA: TGTGCCAGTAGTTTACGGACAGGATACACTAACTATGGCTACACCTTC
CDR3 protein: CASSLRTGYTNYGYTF

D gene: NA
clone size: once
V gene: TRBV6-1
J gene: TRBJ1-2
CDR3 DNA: TGTGCCAGCAGTGACATATTACGGGGGACCTATGGCTACACCTTC
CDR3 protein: CASSDILRGTYGYTF

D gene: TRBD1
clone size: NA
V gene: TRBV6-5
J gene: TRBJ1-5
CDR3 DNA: TGTGCCAGCAGTTATAGACAGGGAAATCAGCCCCAGCATTTT
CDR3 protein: CASSYRQGNQPQHF

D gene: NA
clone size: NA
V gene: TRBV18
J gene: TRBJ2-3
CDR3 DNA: TGTGCCAGCTCCCAGACAGTGAACACAGATACGCAGTATTTT
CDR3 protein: CASSQTVNTDTQYF

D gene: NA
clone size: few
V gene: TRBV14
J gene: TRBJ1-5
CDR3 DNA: TGTGCCAGCAGCCCCGGTCCGGGGAAGGGCAATCAGCCCCAGCATTTT
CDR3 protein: CASSPGPGKGNQPQHF

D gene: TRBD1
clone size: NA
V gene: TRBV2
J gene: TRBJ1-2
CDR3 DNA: TGTGCCAGCAGTGAAGGGCAACAGGGGTTCTATGGCTACACCTTC
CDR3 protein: CASSEGQQGFYGYTF

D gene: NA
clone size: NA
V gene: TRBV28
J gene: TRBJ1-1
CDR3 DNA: TGTGCCAGCAGTTTAGGGGGGAAGTACACTGAAGCTTTCTTT
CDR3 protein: CASSLGGKYTEAFF

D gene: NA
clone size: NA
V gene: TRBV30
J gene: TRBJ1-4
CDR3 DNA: TGTGCCTGGAGCAAGGAGATTGGCGAAAAACTGTTTTTT
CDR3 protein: CAWSKEIGEKLFF

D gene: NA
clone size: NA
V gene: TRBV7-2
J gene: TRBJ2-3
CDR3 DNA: TGTGCCAGCGGGCCCGGACGGAGGGGTAGAACAGATACGCAGTATTTT
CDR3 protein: CASGPGRRGRTDTQYF

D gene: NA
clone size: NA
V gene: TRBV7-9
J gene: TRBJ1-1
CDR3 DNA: TGTGCCAGCAGCCAGGGAGGGACTGAAGCTTTCTTT
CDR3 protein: CASSQGGTEAFF

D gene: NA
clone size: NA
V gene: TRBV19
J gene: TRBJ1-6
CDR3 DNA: TGTGCCACTCTTTCCGGACAGAATTATAATTCACCCCTCCACTTT
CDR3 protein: CATLSGQNYNSPLHF